Described below is a single TCR beta chain sequence and its context. The CDR3 spans 17 residues. V lost 6 bases to trimming and J lost 6 bases; unmatched junction nucleotides: 15. In germline, CDR1 is MDHEN, CDR2 SYDVKM. The sample belongs to a study of cytomegalovirus exposure and HLA in healthy donors. 60 Vbeta and 13 Jbeta primers were used in PCR. The method was immunoSEQ multiplex PCR; TCRdb's version includes in-frame clones alone and lacks a portion of them. The repertoire consists of 250,000 to 350,000 clones, with approximately 90% occurring once and the leading ten covering around 4.2%. Material: PBMCs. This receptor was identified in a man between 35 and 55 years old in good health and CMV-seropositive. The V call is TRBV28, the J call TRBJ1-1; 11 positions agree with TRBD1. CDR3 amino acids: CASRVNPSDRGLPEAFF. Written as DNA, the CDR3 is TGTGCCAGCAGAGTGAACCCCTCGGACAGGGGGCTGCCTGAAGCTTTCTTT.